These 14 T cell receptor beta chains originate from one sample sequenced in a study of cytomegalovirus exposure and HLA in healthy donors. The primer mix had 60 Vbeta and 13 Jbeta primers. Measured with immunoSEQ multiplex PCR; TCRdb has only the in-frame clones, and not every one. This table holds 180,000 or so clones, more than 70% found once. Input material: PBMCs. All receptors derive from a woman aged 50 to 65 in good health and CMV-seropositive.

The chain couples TRBV5-1 to TRBJ2-5, with 7 bases identical to TRBD2. The CDR3 consists of 16 residues. From germline, CDR1 is SGHRS and CDR2 YFSETQ. Trimming cost V 0 bases and J 4 bases; bases outside gene matches: 9. CDR3 region: CASSLGLAVSSETQYF. For the CDR3, the DNA is TGCGCCAGCAGCTTGGGGCTAGCGGTCTCCTCAGAGACCCAGTACTTC.

This chain joins TRBV5-1 and TRBJ2-7, with a tentative D call TRBD1 (6 bases). The CDR3 is 15 residues long. CDR1 SGHRS and CDR2 YFSETQ come from the germline V gene. The V end lost 1 base, the J end lost 1 base, and 12 bases lay between the germline ends. Written as DNA, the CDR3 is TGCGCCAGCAGCTTGACCGGACAGATATCCTACGAGCAGTACTTC. Its translation is CASSLTGQISYEQYF.

The rearrangement links TRBV5-1 to TRBJ2-5, with TRBD2 matching 9 bases. CDR1 and CDR2 (germline): SGHRS, YFSETQ. The CDR3 runs to 16 residues. Losses at the gene ends were 1 base for V and 0 bases for J; bases not matched to a gene: 4. The CDR3 coding sequence is TGCGCCAGCAGCTTGAGGCTAGCGGGGTACCAAGAGACCCAGTACTTC. Translated: CASSLRLAGYQETQYF.

The chain couples TRBV2 to TRBJ2-1; D might be TRBD1 (6 bases). Germline CDR1 and CDR2: SNHLY and FYNNEI. V was shortened by 2 bases and J by 9 bases, with 14 bases between the two germline ends. This CDR3 has 14 amino acids. The CDR3 DNA reads TGTGCCAGCAGTGAACAGGGGTCGATCGGTGAGCAGTTCTTC. Translation gives CASSEQGSIGEQFF.

This clone was recorded a few times. The V call is TRBV2, the J call TRBJ1-1; the D is unclear. Germline V gene data show CDR1 as SNHLY and CDR2 as FYNNEI. The CDR3 runs to 13 residues. The ends were cut back, 6 bases at V and 1 base at J, with 9 bases in the middle. For the CDR3, the DNA is TGTGCCAGCAGCCCAGAGGCGAACACTGAAGCTTTCTTT. This translates into CASSPEANTEAFF.

Concerning this clone itself: The same CDR3 is also encoded by other DNA sequences in this sample. The genes are TRBV7-3 and TRBJ2-3; D gene ambiguous. CDR1 is SGHTA, CDR2 FQGTGA, per germline. V was clipped by 0 bases and J by 0 bases, with 4 bases between them. The CDR3 contains 14 residues. For the CDR3, the DNA is TGTGCCAGCAGCTTAACACTCAGCACAGATACGCAGTATTTT. This translates into CASSLTLSTDTQYF.

Of note for this clone: Other DNA sequences in this sample translate to the same CDR3. The genes are TRBV9 and TRBJ2-5; D unclear. The CDR3 sequence is 13 residues long. Germline V CDR1 and CDR2: SGDLS, YYNGEE. Trimming pared 0 bases from V and 2 bases from J, leaving 5 bases between. For the CDR3, the DNA is TGTGCCAGCAGCGTAGGGGCTCAAGAGACCCAGTACTTC. Protein: CASSVGAQETQYF.

The chain carries TRBV4-2 and TRBJ1-2; 7 bases are a match to TRBD1. In germline, CDR1 is LGHNA, CDR2 YNFKEQ. This CDR3 region has 16 residues. J gave up 5 bases and V 0 bases, and 9 bases lay outside the gene matches. CDR3: CASSQEERDRYYGYTF. CDR3 bases: TGTGCCAGCAGCCAAGAGGAACGGGACAGATATTATGGCTACACCTTC.

The chain uses TRBV2 and TRBJ1-1, with D unclear. Trimming pared 5 bases from V and 4 bases from J, leaving 5 bases between. Germline V gene data show CDR1 as SNHLY and CDR2 as FYNNEI. The CDR3 contains 11 residues. The chain's CDR3 is CASSYSTEAFF. The CDR3, as DNA: TGTGCCAGCAGTTACAGCACTGAAGCTTTCTTT.

The chain carries TRBV4-1 and TRBJ2-3; 8 bases match TRBD2. After removal of 2 bases from V and 4 bases from J, the junction contained 2 bases not matched to a gene. Germline V gene lookup returns CDR1 MGHRA and CDR2 YSYEKL. The CDR3 consists of 14 residues. CDR3 sequence (DNA): TGCGCCAGCAGCCAACCGGGACTAGCAGATACGCAGTATTTT. The encoded protein is CASSQPGLADTQYF.

The CDR3 bases are TGTGCCAGCAGCGTAGGGACAGGGCTATACGAGCAGTACTTC. Translating gives CASSVGTGLYEQYF. The chain recombines TRBV9 with TRBJ2-7, with 8 bases matching TRBD1. This CDR3 has 14 residues. V lost 0 bases and J lost 4; bases outside the gene matches: 3. In germline, CDR1 is SGDLS, CDR2 YYNGEE.

This clone was seen once. The chain carries TRBV19 and TRBJ2-5; maybe TRBD1 (6 bases). Trimming shortened V by 6 bases and J by 1 base, and 9 bases separated the two germline ends. The CDR3 runs 13 residues. The V gene's germline CDR1 is LNHDA and CDR2 SQIVND (reference sequence). The CDR3 is CASSQGSQETQYF. The DNA of the CDR3 is TGTGCCAGTAGCCAGGGGTCCCAAGAGACCCAGTACTTC.

The chain is built from TRBV5-1 and TRBJ2-4; 11 bases match TRBD2. CDR3 length: 15 amino acids. Per germline, CDR1 SGHRS and CDR2 YFSETQ. The ends lost 0 bases at V and 6 bases at J; junction bases unmatched: 2. CDR3 loop: CASSLVTSGTNIQYF. As DNA, the CDR3 is TGCGCCAGCAGCTTGGTGACTAGCGGGACAAACATTCAGTACTTC.

Here the CDR3 reads CASSPLTGGVENIQYF. CDR3 DNA: TGTGCCAGCAGCCCCCTGACAGGGGGGGTTGAAAACATTCAGTACTTC. The chain combines TRBV16 with TRBJ2-4; 9 positions agree with TRBD1. The CDR3 has 16 residues. Germline CDR1 and CDR2: KGHSY and FQNENV. J was trimmed by 5 bases and V by 4 bases; bases with no gene match: 9. The full variable domain, with the rest looked up from reference TRBV16 and TRBJ2-4, is GEEVAQTPKHLVRGEGQKAKLYCAPIKGHSYVFWYQQVLKNEFKFLISFQNENVFDETGMPKERFSAKCLPNSPCSLEIQATKLEDSAVYFCASSPLTGGVENIQYFGAGTRLSVL.